The clone carrying this TCR beta chain appeared a few times. The data stem from a study of spatial heterogeneity in lung cancer. Every TCR cDNA molecule carried a tag that served as a unique molecular identifier. Using its own MiXCR run on the 5' RACE reads, TCRdb lists one record per CDR3 protein. The data hold 39,000 or so distinct CDR3 sequences, with 7.5% observed a single time. Time point in this sample: sample taken at primary tumor resection. The sequenced material consisted of unsorted whole RNA from tumor, nontumor lung or frozen PBMC. Germline V gives CDR1 ENHRY, CDR2 SYGVKD. CDR3 length equals 13 residues. The V gene lost 8 bases and the J gene lost 6 bases, with 14 bases spanning the gap.

Sequences were derived from PBMCs, sampled at surgery. This receptor was obtained from a male donor with early-stage non-small cell lung cancer. The chain is built from TRBV10-3 and TRBJ1-5; D may be TRBD1 (5 bases). The CDR3 here is CAIGDGPFQPQHF. The CDR3 DNA reads TGTGCCATCGGGGACGGACCGTTTCAGCCCCAGCATTTT.